The T cell receptor beta chain under discussion was sequenced for a study of control samples from healthy donors and cancer patients. The CDR3 length is 17 residues. Germline CDR1 and CDR2: ENHRY and SYGVKD. Trimming took 6 bases from V and 6 from J; bases not matched to a gene: 12. Profiling relied on immunoSEQ multiplex PCR, and the TCRdb table lists in-frame clones only, not all of them. The sample yields approximately 110,000 clones, 80% to 90% seen once. Sequences were obtained from blood. The chain combines TRBV10-3 with TRBJ2-1; 12 bases line up with TRBD2. The receptor was derived from a woman between 45 and 60 years old in good health. CDR3 coding DNA: TGTGCCATCAGCCAACAGACTAGCGGGAGTCGGGGCAATGAGCAGTTCTTC. Translation: CAISQQTSGSRGNEQFF.